A single TCR beta chain is shown here with its context. This record belongs to a study of blood T cell repertoires in COVID-19. About the research overall: Samples of COVID-19 (acute and convalescent) were obtained from the United States, Italy and Spain. The analysed material was cDNA or gDNA that came from T cells, B-cell-depleted T cells, or PBMCs.

Original methodology: Cell counts per sample came from amplifying reference gene primers. TCRdb's table, derived via immunoSEQ multiplex PCR, lists solely in-frame clones and lacks some. V and J calls and clone size come straight from that table; D and trimming were deduced from the DNA. Altogether fewer than 200,000 clones are present, more than 80% being singletons, with the ten largest covering 0.5% to 0.55%. The CDR3 sequence is 13 residues long. Trimming took 3 bases from V and 4 from J, leaving 11 bases between them. Looked up from germline, CDR1 is DFQATT and CDR2 is SNEGSKA (reference sequence).

This TCR derives from a man in his forties or fifties with acute or convalescent COVID-19. The chain is built from TRBV20-1 and TRBJ2-3; a weak D match, TRBD1 (5 bases). The sequencing input was peripheral blood. CDR3 loop: CSASQGQADTQYF. CDR3 in DNA: TGCAGTGCTAGTCAGGGTCAGGCAGATACGCAGTATTTT.